This T cell receptor beta chain was sequenced for a study of blood T cell repertoires in COVID-19. Original processing notes: Amplification from reference gene primers served as the basis for estimated nucleated cell counts. Clones were read by immunoSEQ multiplex PCR, and TCRdb kept only the in-frame ones, dropping some. V and J calls and clone size are copied from that table; D and trimming were computed from the DNA. The table has 150,000 to 200,000 clones, 78% seen once. The CDR3 has 15 residues. Germline V gene data show CDR1 as LGHDT and CDR2 as YNNKEL (reference sequence). Between the trimmed V and J ends, which lost 8 bases and 5 bases, there was a span of 21 bases.

The receptor was isolated from a woman of 80 years or more with active or convalescent COVID-19. Sequencing was done on a sample of peripheral blood. This chain links TRBV3-1 (or the pseudogene TRBV3-2) with TRBJ2-5; tentatively, D is TRBD2 (6 bases). The CDR3 sequence is CASWKDPSVAETQYF. CDR3 nucleotides: TGTGCCAGCTGGAAGGATCCTAGCGTGGCGGAGACCCAGTACTTC.